The next 5 T cell receptor beta chains were all read from a single sample in a study of response to subunit inactivated influenza vaccine. One entry per CDR3 protein, called by TCRdb with MiXCR from the RT-PCR reads. In the table there are over 650,000 distinct CDR3 sequences, less than 20% of which are singletons. The starting material was PBMCs from blood, obtained around 5 days after vaccination. The source of these receptors is a middle-aged man who received an inactivated influenza vaccine.

This clonotype has only a few counts. V and J are TRBV4-1 and TRBJ2-5; the D is unclear. Germline V gene lookup returns CDR1 MGHRA and CDR2 YSYEKL. V lost 3 bases, J lost 2 bases, and 10 bases lay in between. The CDR3 consists of 14 residues. CDR3 amino acids: CASSQDDTQETQYF. CDR3 coding DNA: TGCGCCAGCAGCCAGGATGACACTCAAGAGACCCAGTACTTC.

In its sample, this clonotype was seen many times. This chain links TRBV12-3 or TRBV12-4 with TRBJ2-4, with unresolved D. The CDR3 sequence is 16 residues long. The V gene lost 5 bases and the J gene lost 0 bases, with 14 bases spanning the gap. CDR3 bases: TGTGCCAGCAGTCCCCATAATAGGCAAGCCAAAAACATTCAGTACTTC. Amino acids: CASSPHNRQAKNIQYF.

This clonotype has a count of ten or more. V is TRBV5-1 and J is TRBJ2-3, with D perhaps TRBD1 (5 bases). Germline loops: CDR1 SGHRS, CDR2 YFSETQ. Between the trimmed V and J ends, which lost 0 bases and 5 bases, there was a span of 10 bases. The CDR3 runs 14 residues. In DNA, the CDR3 is TGCGCCAGCAGCTTGGGCAGGCAGGGAGATACGCAGTATTTT. It specifies CASSLGRQGDTQYF.

This chain connects TRBV27 to TRBJ2-7; TRBD1 matches 7 bases. CDR3 length: 16 amino acids. V shed 3 bases and J 3 bases; nucleotides not matched to a gene: 11. Looked up from germline, CDR1 is MNHEY and CDR2 is SMNVEV (reference sequence). CDR3 bases: TGTGCCAGCAGTTTGGCCTCTCGGGACAGCCTCTACGAGCAGTACTTC. It codes for CASSLASRDSLYEQYF.

There are a few counts of this clonotype. The chain employs TRBV5-1 and TRBJ2-2, with 9 bases identical to TRBD1. Looked up from germline, CDR1 is SGHRS and CDR2 is YFSETQ. The CDR3 loop spans 16 amino acids. Trimming took 2 bases from V and 4 from J; bases not matched to a gene: 6. The CDR3 DNA reads TGCGCCAGCAGCTTACACTCGGGACAGGGCACCGGGGAGCTGTTTTTT. This translates into CASSLHSGQGTGELFF.